The clone carrying this T cell receptor beta chain appeared a single time. Germline-derived CDR1 and CDR2 are SQVTM and ANQGSEA. This CDR3 is built from 16 residues. The V and J ends lost 6 bases and 0 bases, in that order; junction bases with no gene match: 10. Assay: immunoSEQ multiplex PCR; the TCRdb copy retains only in-frame clones and omits some. The data contain fewer than 500,000 clones, around 90% of them singletons. This sample was taken from a study of control samples from healthy donors and cancer patients. This TCR was sampled from a man aged 35-49 years with head and neck cancer. The chain carries TRBV29-1 and TRBJ1-5; 8 bases are a match to TRBD1. The sample comprised PBMCs. DNA for the CDR3: TGCAGCGTACCCAGGGGGCCCGCTTATAGCAATCAGCCCCAGCATTTT. It translates to CSVPRGPAYSNQPQHF.